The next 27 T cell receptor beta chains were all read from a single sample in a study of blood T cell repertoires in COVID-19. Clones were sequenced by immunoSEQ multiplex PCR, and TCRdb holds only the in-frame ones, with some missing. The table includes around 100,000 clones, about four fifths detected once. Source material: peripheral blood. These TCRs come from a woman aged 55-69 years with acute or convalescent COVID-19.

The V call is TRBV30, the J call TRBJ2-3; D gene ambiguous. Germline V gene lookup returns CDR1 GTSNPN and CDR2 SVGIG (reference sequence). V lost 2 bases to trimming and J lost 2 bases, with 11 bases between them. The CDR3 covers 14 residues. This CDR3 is CAWSLRPITDTQYF. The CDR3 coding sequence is TGTGCCTGGAGTCTGAGGCCCATCACAGATACGCAGTATTTT. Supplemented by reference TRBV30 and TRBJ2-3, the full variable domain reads SQTIHQWPATLVQPVGSPLSLECTVEGTSNPNLYWYRQAAGRGLQLLFYSVGIGQISSEVPQNLSASRPQDRQFILSSKKLLLSDSGFYLCAWSLRPITDTQYFGPGTRLTVL.

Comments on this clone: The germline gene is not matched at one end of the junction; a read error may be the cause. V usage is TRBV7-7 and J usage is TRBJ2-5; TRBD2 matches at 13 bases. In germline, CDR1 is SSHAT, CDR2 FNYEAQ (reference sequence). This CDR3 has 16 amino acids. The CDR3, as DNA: TGTGCTAGCAGCTCGACTAGCGGGGGGTCGAAAGAGACCCAGTACTTC. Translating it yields CASSSTSGGSKETQYF.

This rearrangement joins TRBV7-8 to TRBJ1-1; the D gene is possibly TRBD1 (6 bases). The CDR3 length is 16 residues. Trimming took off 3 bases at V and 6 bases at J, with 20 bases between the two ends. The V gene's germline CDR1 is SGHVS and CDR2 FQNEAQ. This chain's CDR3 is CASSLYSGHLFAEAFF. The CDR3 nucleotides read TGTGCCAGCAGCTTGTACTCGGGACATCTATTCGCTGAAGCTTTCTTT.

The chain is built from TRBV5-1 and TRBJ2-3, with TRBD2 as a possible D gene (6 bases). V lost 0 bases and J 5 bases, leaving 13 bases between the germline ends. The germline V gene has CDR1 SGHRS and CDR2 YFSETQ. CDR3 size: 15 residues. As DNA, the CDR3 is TGCGCCAGCAGCTTGGTTGCGGGGCGGGGAGATACGCAGTATTTT. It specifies CASSLVAGRGDTQYF.

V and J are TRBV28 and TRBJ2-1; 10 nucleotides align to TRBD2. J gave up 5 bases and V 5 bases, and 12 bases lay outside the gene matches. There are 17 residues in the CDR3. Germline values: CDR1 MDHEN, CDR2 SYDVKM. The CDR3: CASSLRWGTSVNNEQFF. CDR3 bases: TGTGCCAGCAGTCTCCGGTGGGGGACTAGCGTAAACAATGAGCAGTTCTTC.

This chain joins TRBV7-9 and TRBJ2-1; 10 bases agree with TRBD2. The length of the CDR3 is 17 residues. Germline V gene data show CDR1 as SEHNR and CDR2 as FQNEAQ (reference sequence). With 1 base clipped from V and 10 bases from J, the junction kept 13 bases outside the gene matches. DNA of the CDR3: TGTGCCAGCAGCTTAGGGGTCGTAGCGGGGGGTGAAAGGGAGCAGTTCTTC. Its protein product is CASSLGVVAGGEREQFF.

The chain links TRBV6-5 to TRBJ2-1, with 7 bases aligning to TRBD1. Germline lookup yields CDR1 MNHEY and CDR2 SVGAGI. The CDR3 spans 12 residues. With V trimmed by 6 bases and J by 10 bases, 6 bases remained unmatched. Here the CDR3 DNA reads TGTGCCAGCAGCGGGACAGCGAGAGAGCAGTTCTTC. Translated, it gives CASSGTAREQFF.

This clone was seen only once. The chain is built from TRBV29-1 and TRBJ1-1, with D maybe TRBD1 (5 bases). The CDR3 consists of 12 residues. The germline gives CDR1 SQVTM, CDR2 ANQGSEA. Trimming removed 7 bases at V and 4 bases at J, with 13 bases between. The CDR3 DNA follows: TGCAGCGCCTGGGGGGGTGGCACTGAAGCTTTCTTT. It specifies CSAWGGGTEAFF.

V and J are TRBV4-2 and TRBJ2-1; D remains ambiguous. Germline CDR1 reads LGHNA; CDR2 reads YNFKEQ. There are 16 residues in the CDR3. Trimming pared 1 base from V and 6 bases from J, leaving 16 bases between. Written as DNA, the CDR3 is TGTGCCAGCAGCCAAGCATCGACCGGCGGAGTCAATGAGCAGTTCTTC. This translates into CASSQASTGGVNEQFF.

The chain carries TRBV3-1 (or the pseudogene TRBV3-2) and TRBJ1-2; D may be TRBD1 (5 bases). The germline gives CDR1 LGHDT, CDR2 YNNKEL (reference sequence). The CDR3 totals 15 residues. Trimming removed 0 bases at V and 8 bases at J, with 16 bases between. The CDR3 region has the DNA TGTGCCAGCAGCCAAGATTGGGCAGGGAGGGGCGGCTACACCTTC. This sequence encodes CASSQDWAGRGGYTF.

The CDR3 sequence is CASKLGANYGYTF. The CDR3 bases are TGTGCCAGCAAATTAGGAGCTAACTATGGCTACACCTTC. J is TRBJ1-2 and V is TRBV12-3 or TRBV12-4; D remains ambiguous. The CDR3 is 13 residues long. V lost 7 bases to trimming and J lost 0 bases, with 9 bases between them.

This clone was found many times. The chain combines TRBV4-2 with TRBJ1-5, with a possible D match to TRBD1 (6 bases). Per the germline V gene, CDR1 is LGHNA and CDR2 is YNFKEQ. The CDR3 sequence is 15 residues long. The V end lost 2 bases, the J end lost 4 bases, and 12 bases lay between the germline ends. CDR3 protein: CASSQREQGNQPQHF. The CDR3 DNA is TGTGCCAGCAGCCAACGTGAACAGGGTAATCAGCCCCAGCATTTT.

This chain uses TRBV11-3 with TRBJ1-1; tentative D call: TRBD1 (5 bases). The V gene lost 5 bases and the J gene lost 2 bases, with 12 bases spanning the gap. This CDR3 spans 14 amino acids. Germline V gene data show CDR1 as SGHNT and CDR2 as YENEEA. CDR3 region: CASSPIWGNTEAFF. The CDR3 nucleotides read TGTGCCAGCAGCCCTATTTGGGGCAACACTGAAGCTTTCTTT.

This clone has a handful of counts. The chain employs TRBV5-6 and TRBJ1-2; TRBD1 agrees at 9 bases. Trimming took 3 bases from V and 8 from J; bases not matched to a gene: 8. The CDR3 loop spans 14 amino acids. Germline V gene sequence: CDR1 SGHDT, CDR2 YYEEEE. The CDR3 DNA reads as TGTGCCAGCAGCTCCGGACAGGGGAGTGTAGGCTACACCTTC. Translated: CASSSGQGSVGYTF. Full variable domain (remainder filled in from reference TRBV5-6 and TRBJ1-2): DAGVTQSPTHLIKTRGQQVTLRCSPKSGHDTVSWYQQALGQGPQFIFQYYEEEERQRGNFPDRFSGHQFPNYSSELNVNALLLGDSALYLCASSSGQGSVGYTFGSGTRLTVV.

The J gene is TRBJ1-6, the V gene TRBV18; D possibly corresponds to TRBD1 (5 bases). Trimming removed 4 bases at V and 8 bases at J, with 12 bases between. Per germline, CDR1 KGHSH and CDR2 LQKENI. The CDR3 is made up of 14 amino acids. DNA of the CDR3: TGTGCCAGCTCACTCCGTGGGGGGGATTCACCCCTCCACTTT. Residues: CASSLRGGDSPLHF.

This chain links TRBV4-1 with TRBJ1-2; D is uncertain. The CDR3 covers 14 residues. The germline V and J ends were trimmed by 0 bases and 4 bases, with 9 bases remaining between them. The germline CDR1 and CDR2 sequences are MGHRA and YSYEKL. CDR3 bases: TGCGCCAGCAGCCAAGACCGGGGAGGCTATGGCTACACCTTC. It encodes CASSQDRGGYGYTF.

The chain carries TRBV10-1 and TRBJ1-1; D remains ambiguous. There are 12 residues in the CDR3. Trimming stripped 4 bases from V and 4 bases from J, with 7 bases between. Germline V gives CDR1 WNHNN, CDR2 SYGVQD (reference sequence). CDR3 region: CASSGYSTEAFF. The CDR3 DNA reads TGCGCCAGCAGTGGGTACTCCACTGAAGCTTTCTTT.

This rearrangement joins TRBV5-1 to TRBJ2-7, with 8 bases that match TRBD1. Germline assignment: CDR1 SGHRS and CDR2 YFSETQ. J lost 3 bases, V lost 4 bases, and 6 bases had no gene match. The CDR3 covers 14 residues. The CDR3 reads CASSTQGVGYEQYF. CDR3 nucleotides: TGCGCCAGCAGCACACAGGGGGTCGGCTACGAGCAGTACTTC. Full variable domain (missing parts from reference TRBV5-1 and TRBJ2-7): KAGVTQTPRYLIKTRGQQVTLSCSPISGHRSVSWYQQTPGQGLQFLFEYFSETQRNKGNFPGRFSGRQFSNSRSEMNVSTLELGDSALYLCASSTQGVGYEQYFGPGTRLTVT.

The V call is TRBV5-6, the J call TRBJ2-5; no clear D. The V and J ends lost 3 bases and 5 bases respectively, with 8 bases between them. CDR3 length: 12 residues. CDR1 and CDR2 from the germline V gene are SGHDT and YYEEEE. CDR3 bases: TGTGCCAGCAGCTCCTATAGCGAGACCCAGTACTTC. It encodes CASSSYSETQYF.

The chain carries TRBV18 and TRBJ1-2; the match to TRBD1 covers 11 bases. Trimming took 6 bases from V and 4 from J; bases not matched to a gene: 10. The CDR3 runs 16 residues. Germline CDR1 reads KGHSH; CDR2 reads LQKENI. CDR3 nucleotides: TGTGCCAGCTCCCGAGAGGACAGGGGGCTAGGCTATGGCTACACCTTC. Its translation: CASSREDRGLGYGYTF.

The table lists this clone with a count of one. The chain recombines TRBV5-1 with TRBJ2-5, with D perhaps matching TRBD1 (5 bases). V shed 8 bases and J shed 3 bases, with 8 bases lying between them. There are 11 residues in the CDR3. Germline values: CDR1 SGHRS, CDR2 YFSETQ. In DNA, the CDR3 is TGCGCCAGTGCCAGGGAAGAGACCCAGTACTTC. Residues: CASAREETQYF.

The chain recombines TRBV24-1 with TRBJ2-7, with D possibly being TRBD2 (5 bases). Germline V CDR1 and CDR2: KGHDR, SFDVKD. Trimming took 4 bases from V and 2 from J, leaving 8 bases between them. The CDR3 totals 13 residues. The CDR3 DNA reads TGTGCCACCAGTGAGCCCGGGACCTACGAGCAGTACTTC. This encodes CATSEPGTYEQYF.

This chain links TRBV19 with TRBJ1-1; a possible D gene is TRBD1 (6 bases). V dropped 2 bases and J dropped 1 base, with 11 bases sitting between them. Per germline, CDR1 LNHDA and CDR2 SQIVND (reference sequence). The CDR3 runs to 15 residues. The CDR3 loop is CASSIPQGQNTEAFF. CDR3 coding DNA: TGTGCCAGTAGTATACCACAGGGTCAGAACACTGAAGCTTTCTTT.

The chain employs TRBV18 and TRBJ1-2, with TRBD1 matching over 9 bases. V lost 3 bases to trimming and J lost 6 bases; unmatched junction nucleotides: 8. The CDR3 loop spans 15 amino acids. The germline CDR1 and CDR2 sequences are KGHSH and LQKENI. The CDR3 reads CASSPTQGAGDGYTF. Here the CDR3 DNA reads TGTGCCAGCTCACCTACACAGGGGGCCGGGGATGGCTACACCTTC.

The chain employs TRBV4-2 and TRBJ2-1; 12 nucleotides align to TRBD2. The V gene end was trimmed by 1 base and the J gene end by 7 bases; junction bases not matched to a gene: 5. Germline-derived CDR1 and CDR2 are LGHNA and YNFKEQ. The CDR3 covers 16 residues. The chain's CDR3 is CASSQARLAGVNEQFF. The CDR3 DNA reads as TGTGCCAGCAGCCAAGCCCGACTAGCGGGGGTTAATGAGCAGTTCTTC.

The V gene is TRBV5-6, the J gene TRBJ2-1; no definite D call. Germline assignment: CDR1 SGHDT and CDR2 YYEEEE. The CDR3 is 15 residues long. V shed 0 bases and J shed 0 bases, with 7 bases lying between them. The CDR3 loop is CASSLAGSSYNEQFF. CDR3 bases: TGTGCCAGCAGCTTGGCAGGCAGCTCCTACAATGAGCAGTTCTTC.

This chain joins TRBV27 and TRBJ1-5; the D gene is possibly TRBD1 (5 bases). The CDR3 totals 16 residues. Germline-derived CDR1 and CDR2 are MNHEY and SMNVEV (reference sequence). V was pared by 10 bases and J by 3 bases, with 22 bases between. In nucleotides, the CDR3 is TGTGCCACCGCATCAAGACCCACAGGAATCAATCAGCCCCAGCATTTT. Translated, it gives CATASRPTGINQPQHF.